Each of the 27 T cell receptor beta chains below was sequenced from the same sample in a study of shared clonotypes between healthy human individuals (dated by TCRdb to 2018 to 2020). CD8 naive samples consisted of CD45RO-negative cells that were positively selected for CCR7, yielding a CD45RA+CCR7+ population without TemRA cells. Library generation was performed with the immunoSEQ multiplex PCR assay. Entries here come from immuneACCESS through TCRdb and include only in-frame sequences with V and J called. Some clones fail to appear in such tables; in the studies checked, an unresolved V gene covers under half of the shortfall, and the cause of the remainder is unknown. The sample has about 2 million clones on record, around 96% of them singletons. Jointly, the top ten make up 0.9% to 1.3% of the sample. Sequences were obtained from naive CD8+ T cells sorted from blood. The sample's cell subset or site label is to be understood as: CD45RA+CCR7+. These receptors all come from a man between 18 and 29 years old in good health.

Comments on this clone: This sample includes further DNA sequences coding for the same CDR3. The chain joins TRBV9 to TRBJ2-7; a weak D match, TRBD1 (6 bases). CDR1 is SGDLS and CDR2 is YYNGEE in the germline V gene. V was pared by 3 bases and J by 1 base, with 11 bases between. The CDR3 length is 14 residues. The CDR3 bases are TGTGCCAGCAGCGCCGGGACACCTTCCTACGAGCAGTACTTC. It translates to CASSAGTPSYEQYF.

The chain links TRBV2 to TRBJ2-3, with no clear D. Germline lookup yields CDR1 SNHLY and CDR2 FYNNEI. The CDR3 runs to 15 residues. V lost 5 bases and J 0 bases, leaving 12 bases between the germline ends. The CDR3 coding sequence is TGTGCCAGCAGTTACACCGGAACTAGCACAGATACGCAGTATTTT. As protein: CASSYTGTSTDTQYF.

The rearrangement uses TRBV4-2 and TRBJ2-7; D gene ambiguous. Germline V gene lookup returns CDR1 LGHNA and CDR2 YNFKEQ. Trimming pared 4 bases from V and 0 bases from J, leaving 22 bases between. The CDR3 has 18 residues. CDR3 sequence reads: CASSPNLYIVEGSYEQYF. The CDR3 DNA reads TGTGCCAGCAGCCCGAACCTATACATAGTAGAAGGCTCCTACGAGCAGTACTTC.

The chain is built from TRBV5-1 and TRBJ2-5; 7 bases fit TRBD2. Trimming at V came to 1 base and at J to 5 bases, leaving 5 bases not matched to a gene. Germline values: CDR1 SGHRS, CDR2 YFSETQ. CDR3 size: 14 residues. The CDR3 loop reads CASSLFGREETQYF. CDR3 coding DNA: TGCGCCAGCAGCTTGTTTGGGAGGGAGGAGACCCAGTACTTC. The full variable domain, in which reference TRBV5-1 and TRBJ2-5 provide the parts outside the CDR3, is KAGVTQTPRYLIKTRGQQVTLSCSPISGHRSVSWYQQTPGQGLQFLFEYFSETQRNKGNFPGRFSGRQFSNSRSEMNVSTLELGDSALYLCASSLFGREETQYFGPGTRLLVL.

On this clone itself: Distinct nucleotide sequences in the sample also encode this CDR3. The chain employs TRBV5-4 and TRBJ2-1; D may be TRBD2 (5 bases). Germline CDR1 SGHNT, CDR2 YYREEE (reference sequence). The CDR3 covers 12 residues. Trimming stripped 5 bases from V and 6 bases from J, with 9 bases between. The CDR3, as DNA: TGTGCCAGCAGTCTAGCTGGCAATGAGCAGTTCTTC. As protein: CASSLAGNEQFF.

V and J are TRBV20-1 and TRBJ2-5; tentative D call: TRBD1 (5 bases). Germline V gene lookup returns CDR1 DFQATT and CDR2 SNEGSKA (reference sequence). This CDR3 comprises 11 residues. Deletions cut 0 bases from V and 14 bases from J, with 13 bases between. The CDR3 DNA reads as TGCAGTGCTAGAGATCAGGGCGGTTCCTACTTC. Its translation: CSARDQGGSYF.

The chain couples TRBV27 to TRBJ2-3; D might be TRBD1 or TRBD2, each matching 5 bases. Germline V gives CDR1 MNHEY, CDR2 SMNVEV (reference sequence). The CDR3 extends over 14 amino acids. V was cut by 6 bases and J by 5 bases, with 15 bases left in between. CDR3: CASSRTLGEDTQYF. Here the CDR3 DNA reads TGTGCCAGCAGCAGGACTCTAGGGGAAGATACGCAGTATTTT.

V gene TRBV30 combines with J gene TRBJ2-7, with TRBD1 identical over 9 bases. This CDR3 spans 16 amino acids. Germline-derived CDR1 and CDR2 are GTSNPN and SVGIG (reference sequence). The V gene end was trimmed by 2 bases and the J gene end by 3 bases; junction bases not matched to a gene: 11. CDR3 DNA sequence: TGTGCCTGGAGTTCCGGGACAGGGTTAATTGGCTACGAGCAGTACTTC. It specifies CAWSSGTGLIGYEQYF.

The V call is TRBV19, the J call TRBJ2-7, with a tentative D call TRBD2 (5 bases). Germline values: CDR1 LNHDA, CDR2 SQIVND (reference sequence). Between the trimmed V and J ends, which lost 6 bases and 2 bases, there was a span of 14 bases. The CDR3 sequence is 14 residues long. The CDR3 here is CASRPQAEAYEQYF. CDR3 nucleotides: TGTGCCAGTAGACCCCAAGCGGAGGCCTACGAGCAGTACTTC.

The V call is TRBV6-5, the J call TRBJ2-7; D gene unclear. Per germline, CDR1 MNHEY and CDR2 SVGAGI. Trimming removed 5 bases from V and 4 bases from J, with 9 bases in between. The CDR3 length is 12 residues. DNA for the CDR3: TGTGCCAGCAGTAATTCCCTATACGAGCAGTACTTC. Protein sequence: CASSNSLYEQYF.

The V gene is TRBV5-1, the J gene TRBJ2-1; 10 bases are shared with TRBD2. Germline V lookup: CDR1 SGHRS, CDR2 YFSETQ. V was pared by 0 bases and J by 2 bases, with 8 bases of the junction left unmatched. The CDR3 runs to 18 residues. CDR3 DNA: TGCGCCAGCAGCTTGGATAGCGGGGGGCTCGGGCCCTACAATGAGCAGTTCTTC. Protein sequence: CASSLDSGGLGPYNEQFF.

The rearrangement links TRBV15 to TRBJ2-5; D possibly corresponds to TRBD2 (5 bases). Germline V gives CDR1 LNHNV, CDR2 YYDKDF (reference sequence). The CDR3 is made up of 15 amino acids. The germline V and J ends were trimmed by 1 base and 3 bases, with 12 bases remaining between them. The CDR3 protein is CATSRVPVLEETQYF. CDR3 nucleotide sequence: TGTGCCACCAGCAGAGTCCCCGTACTAGAAGAGACCCAGTACTTC.

The chain couples TRBV27 to TRBJ1-1; D gene uncertain. The V gene's germline CDR1 is MNHEY and CDR2 SMNVEV (reference sequence). V gave up 4 bases and J gave up 5 bases, with 11 bases separating them. This CDR3 is built from 13 residues. DNA for the CDR3: TGTGCCAGCAGTTATGCGGGAAGTACTGAAGCTTTCTTT. Translated, it gives CASSYAGSTEAFF.

The chain has TRBV29-1 and TRBJ2-2, with D possibly TRBD1 on 6 matching bases. Germline V gives CDR1 SQVTM, CDR2 ANQGSEA. The V gene lost 5 bases and the J gene lost 4 bases, with 14 bases spanning the gap. The CDR3 contains 14 residues. The CDR3 nucleotides read TGCAGCGTTACATCTTCAGGGGTCACCGGGGAGCTGTTTTTT. It codes for CSVTSSGVTGELFF.

The V gene is TRBV30, the J gene TRBJ2-7, with TRBD2 matching over 14 bases. This CDR3 is 16 amino acids long. Germline V gene lookup returns CDR1 GTSNPN and CDR2 SVGIG (reference sequence). After removal of 7 bases from V and 5 bases from J, the junction contained 13 bases not matched to a gene. The CDR3 region is CAFTGLAGVSLDEQYF. The DNA of the CDR3 is TGTGCCTTCACGGGACTAGCGGGAGTTTCGCTAGACGAGCAGTACTTC.

J is TRBJ1-2 and V is TRBV6-1; D uncertain. Per germline, CDR1 MNHNS and CDR2 SASEGT. CDR3 length equals 12 residues. The V and J ends lost 6 bases and 8 bases respectively, with 13 bases between them. The CDR3 DNA is TGTGCCAGCAGAAAGATAGGCGGAGGCTACACCTTC. Translation gives CASRKIGGGYTF.

The table lists this clone with a count of one. The chain employs TRBV6-1 and TRBJ2-7; D is possibly TRBD1 (6 bases). Germline V gene lookup returns CDR1 MNHNS and CDR2 SASEGT. Trimming removed 7 bases at V and 4 bases at J, with 14 bases between. This CDR3 is built from 13 residues. The CDR3 region is CASMDRGGYEQYF. The CDR3 DNA reads TGTGCCAGCATGGACAGAGGCGGATACGAGCAGTACTTC.

CDR3 amino acids: CASSAGLGDYEQYF. The DNA for the CDR3 is TGTGCCAGTAGCGCAGGGTTGGGGGACTACGAGCAGTACTTC. This chain links TRBV19 with TRBJ2-7; D possibly uses TRBD1 or TRBD2 (5 bases each). Trimming pared 6 bases from V and 3 bases from J, leaving 15 bases between. Germline V gene lookup returns CDR1 LNHDA and CDR2 SQIVND (reference sequence). The CDR3 consists of 14 residues.

The genes are TRBV4-1 and TRBJ2-1, with 9 bases lining up with TRBD2. The CDR3 is 15 amino acids. In germline, CDR1 is MGHRA, CDR2 YSYEKL. V was pared by 2 bases and J by 7 bases, with 6 bases of the junction left unmatched. The CDR3 DNA follows: TGCGCCAGCAGCCAACACCTAGCGGGAACGAATGAGCAGTTCTTC. It specifies CASSQHLAGTNEQFF.

The chain recombines TRBV14 with TRBJ2-3, with 11 bases fitting TRBD2. This CDR3 spans 15 amino acids. V dropped 4 bases and J dropped 4; count of bases not matched to a gene: 4. Germline V CDR1 and CDR2: SGHDN, FVKESK. CDR3 in amino acids: CASSLSGGGADTQYF. Here the CDR3 DNA reads TGTGCCAGCAGCCTTAGCGGGGGGGGCGCAGATACGCAGTATTTT.

The chain combines TRBV27 with TRBJ2-7; D unresolved. The germline gives CDR1 MNHEY, CDR2 SMNVEV (reference sequence). CDR3 length equals 14 residues. Trimming pared 3 bases from V and 5 bases from J, leaving 14 bases between. CDR3 amino acids: CASSFTGALNEQYF. For the CDR3, the DNA is TGTGCCAGCAGTTTTACTGGAGCTCTCAACGAGCAGTACTTC.

For this clone: The sample carries other DNA sequences with the same CDR3. The chain has TRBV4-3 and TRBJ2-1; 8 bases fit TRBD2. Germline V gene lookup returns CDR1 LGHNA and CDR2 YSLEER. The CDR3 extends over 16 amino acids. The trim removed 0 bases at V and 3 bases at J, leaving 4 bases unmatched. For the CDR3, the DNA is TGCGCCAGCAGCCAAGAAGTAGCGGGGAGCTACAATGAGCAGTTCTTC. Amino acid sequence: CASSQEVAGSYNEQFF.

The chain employs TRBV11-2 and TRBJ2-7; TRBD2 agrees at 7 bases. Per the germline V gene, CDR1 is SGHAT and CDR2 is FQNNGV. The CDR3 sequence is 13 residues long. The V segment lost 4 bases and the J segment 4 bases; nucleotides outside the gene matches: 4. Written as DNA, the CDR3 is TGTGCCAGCAGCTCAGGACTAGTGTACGAGCAGTACTTC. Translating it yields CASSSGLVYEQYF.

The chain recombines TRBV9 with TRBJ1-1; no clear D gene. Germline V lookup: CDR1 SGDLS, CDR2 YYNGEE. Trimming stripped 2 bases from V and 5 bases from J, with 22 bases between. The CDR3 runs 17 residues. The CDR3 DNA is TGTGCCAGCAGCGTTGACGGGTCAGGCGGTGGAACAACTGAAGCTTTCTTT. Translating gives CASSVDGSGGGTTEAFF.

Of note for this clone: The same CDR3 is also encoded by other DNA sequences in this sample. The V call is TRBV7-9, the J call TRBJ2-1; D gene unclear. The CDR3 spans 12 residues. Germline CDR1 is SEHNR and CDR2 is FQNEAQ (reference sequence). The V and J ends lost 5 bases and 5 bases respectively, with 7 bases between them. CDR3: CASSPGHNEQFF. The CDR3 region has the DNA TGTGCCAGCAGCCCAGGACACAATGAGCAGTTCTTC.

The V gene is TRBV4-2, the J gene TRBJ2-3; 9 bases are a match to TRBD1. Per germline, CDR1 LGHNA and CDR2 YNFKEQ. This CDR3 is 19 amino acids long. Unmatched junction bases numbered 15, after V lost 5 bases and J lost 0 bases. CDR3 protein: CASSGELGTGRVSTDTQYF. The CDR3 nucleotides read TGTGCCAGCAGCGGTGAATTGGGGACAGGGAGGGTTAGCACAGATACGCAGTATTTT.

The rearrangement links TRBV9 to TRBJ1-1; D is unresolved. CDR3 length: 14 amino acids. Between the trimmed V and J ends, which lost 3 bases and 1 base, there was a span of 10 bases. Per germline, CDR1 SGDLS and CDR2 YYNGEE. The CDR3 DNA follows: TGTGCCAGCAGCGCCCAGGAACCGAACACTGAAGCTTTCTTT. This encodes CASSAQEPNTEAFF.